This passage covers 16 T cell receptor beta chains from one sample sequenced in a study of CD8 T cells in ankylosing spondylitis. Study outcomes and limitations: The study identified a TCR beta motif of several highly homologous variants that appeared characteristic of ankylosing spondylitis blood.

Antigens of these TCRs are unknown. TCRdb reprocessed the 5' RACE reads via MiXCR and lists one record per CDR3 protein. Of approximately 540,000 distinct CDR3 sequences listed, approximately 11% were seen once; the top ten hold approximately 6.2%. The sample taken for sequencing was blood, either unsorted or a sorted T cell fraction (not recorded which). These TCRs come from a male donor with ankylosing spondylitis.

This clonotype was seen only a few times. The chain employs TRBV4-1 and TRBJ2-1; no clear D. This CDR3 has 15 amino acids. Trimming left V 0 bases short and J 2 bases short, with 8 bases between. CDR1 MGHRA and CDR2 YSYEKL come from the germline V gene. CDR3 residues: CASSQEHRAYNEQFF. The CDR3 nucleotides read TGCGCCAGCAGCCAAGAACACAGAGCCTACAATGAGCAGTTCTTC.

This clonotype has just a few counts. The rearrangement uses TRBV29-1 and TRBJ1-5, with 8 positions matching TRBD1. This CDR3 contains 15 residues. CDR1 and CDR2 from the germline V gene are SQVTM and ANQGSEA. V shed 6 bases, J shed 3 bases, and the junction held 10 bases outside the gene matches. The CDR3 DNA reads TGCAGCGTCCGAGAACAGGGGGGAATCAATCAGCCCCAGCATTTT. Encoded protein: CSVREQGGINQPQHF.

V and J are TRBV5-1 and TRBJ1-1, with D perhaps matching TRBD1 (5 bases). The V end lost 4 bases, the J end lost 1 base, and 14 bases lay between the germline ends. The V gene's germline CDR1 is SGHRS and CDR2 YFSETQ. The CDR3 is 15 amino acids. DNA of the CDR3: TGCGCCAGCAGCCCGGCGGGACTTTCGAACACTGAAGCTTTCTTT. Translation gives CASSPAGLSNTEAFF.

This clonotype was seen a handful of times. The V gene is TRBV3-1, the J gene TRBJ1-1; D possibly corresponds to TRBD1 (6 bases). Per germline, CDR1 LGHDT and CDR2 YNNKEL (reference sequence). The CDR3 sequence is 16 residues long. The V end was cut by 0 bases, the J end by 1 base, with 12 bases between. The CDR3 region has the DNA TGTGCCAGCAGCCAAGATGGGGAGGGGGGGAACACTGAAGCTTTCTTT. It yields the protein CASSQDGEGGNTEAFF.

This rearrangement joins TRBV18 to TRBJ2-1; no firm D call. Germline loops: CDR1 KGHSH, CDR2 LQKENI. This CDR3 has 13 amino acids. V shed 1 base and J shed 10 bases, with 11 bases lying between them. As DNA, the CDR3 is TGTGCCAGCTCACCACATGACGCTGGGGAGCAGTTCTTC. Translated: CASSPHDAGEQFF.

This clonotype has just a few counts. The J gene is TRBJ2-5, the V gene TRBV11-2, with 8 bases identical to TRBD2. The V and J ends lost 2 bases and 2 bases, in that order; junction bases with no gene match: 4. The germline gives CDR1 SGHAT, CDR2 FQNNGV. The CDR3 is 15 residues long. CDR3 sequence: CASSLMVAGQETQYF. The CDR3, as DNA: TGTGCCAGCAGCTTAATGGTAGCGGGGCAAGAGACCCAGTACTTC.

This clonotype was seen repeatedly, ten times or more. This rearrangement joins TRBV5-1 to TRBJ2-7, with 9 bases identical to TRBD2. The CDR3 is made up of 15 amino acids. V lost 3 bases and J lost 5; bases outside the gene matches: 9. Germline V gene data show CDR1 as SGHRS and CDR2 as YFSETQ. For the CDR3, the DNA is TGCGCCAGCAGCTACGGGAGCGGGAGGAGCAACGAGCAGTACTTC. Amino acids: CASSYGSGRSNEQYF.

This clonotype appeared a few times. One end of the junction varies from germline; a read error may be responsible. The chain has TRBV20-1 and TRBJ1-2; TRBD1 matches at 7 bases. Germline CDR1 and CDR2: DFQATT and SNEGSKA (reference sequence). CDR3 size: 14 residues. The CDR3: CSAGEDRVDYGYTF. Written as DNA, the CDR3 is TGCAGTGCTGGAGAAGACAGGGTGGACTATGGCTACACCTTC.

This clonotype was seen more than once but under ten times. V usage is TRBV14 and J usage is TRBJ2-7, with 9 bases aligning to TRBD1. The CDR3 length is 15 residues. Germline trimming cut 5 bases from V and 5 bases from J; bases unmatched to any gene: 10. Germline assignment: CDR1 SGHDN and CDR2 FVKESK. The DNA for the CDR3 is TGTGCCAGCAGCTACCCGGGACAGGGCGTCGACGAGCAGTACTTC. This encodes CASSYPGQGVDEQYF.

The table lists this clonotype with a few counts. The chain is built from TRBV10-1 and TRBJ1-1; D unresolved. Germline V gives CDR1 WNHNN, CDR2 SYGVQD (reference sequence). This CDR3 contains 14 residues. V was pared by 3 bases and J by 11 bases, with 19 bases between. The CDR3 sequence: CASSDPGQKEEAFF. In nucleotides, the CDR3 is TGCGCCAGCAGTGACCCCGGCCAAAAAGAGGAGGCTTTCTTT.

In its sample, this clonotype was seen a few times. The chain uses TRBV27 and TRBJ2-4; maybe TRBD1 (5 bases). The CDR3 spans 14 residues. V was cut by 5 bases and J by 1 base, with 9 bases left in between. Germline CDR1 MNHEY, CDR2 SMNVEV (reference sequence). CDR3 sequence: CASSPAGAKNIQYF. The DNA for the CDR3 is TGTGCCAGCAGTCCCGCAGGGGCCAAAAACATTCAGTACTTC.

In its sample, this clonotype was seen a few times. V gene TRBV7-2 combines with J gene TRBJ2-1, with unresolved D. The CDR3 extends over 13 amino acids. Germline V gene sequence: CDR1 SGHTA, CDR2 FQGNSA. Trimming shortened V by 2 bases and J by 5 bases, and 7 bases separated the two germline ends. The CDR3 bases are TGTGCCAGCAGCTTAAACCCGAACAATGAGCAGTTCTTC. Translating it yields CASSLNPNNEQFF. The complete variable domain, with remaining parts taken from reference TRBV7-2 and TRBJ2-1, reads GAGVSQSPSNKVTEKGKDVELRCDPISGHTALYWYRQSLGQGLEFLIYFQGNSAPDKSGLPSDRFSAERTGGSVSTLTIQRTQQEDSAVYLCASSLNPNNEQFFGPGTRLTVL.

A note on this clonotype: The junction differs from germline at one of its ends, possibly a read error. DNA for the CDR3: TGTGCCAGCAGCGGAGACAATAAGCCCAAGCATTTT. Translation gives CASSGDNKPKHF. The chain recombines TRBV6-6 with TRBJ1-5, with D hard to call. Germline CDR1 reads MNHNY; CDR2 reads SVGAGI (reference sequence). This CDR3 region has 12 residues.

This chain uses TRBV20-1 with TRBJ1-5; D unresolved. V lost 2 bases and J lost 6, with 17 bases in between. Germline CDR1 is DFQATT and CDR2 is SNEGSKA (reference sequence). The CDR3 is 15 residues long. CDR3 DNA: TGCAGTGCTAGACCCGGGCCGGGAGGTGTTCAGCCCCAGCATTTT. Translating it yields CSARPGPGGVQPQHF.

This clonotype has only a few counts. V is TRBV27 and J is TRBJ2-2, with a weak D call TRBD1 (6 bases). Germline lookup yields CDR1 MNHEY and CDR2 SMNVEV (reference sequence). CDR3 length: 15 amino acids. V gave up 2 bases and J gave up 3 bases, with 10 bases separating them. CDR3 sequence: CASSLIRGYTGELFF. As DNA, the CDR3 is TGTGCCAGCAGTTTAATAAGGGGGTACACCGGGGAGCTGTTTTTT.

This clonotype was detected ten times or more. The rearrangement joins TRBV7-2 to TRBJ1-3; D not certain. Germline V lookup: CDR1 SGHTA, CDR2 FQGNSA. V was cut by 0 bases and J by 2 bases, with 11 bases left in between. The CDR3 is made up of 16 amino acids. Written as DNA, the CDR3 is TGTGCCAGCAGCTTAGCCCAGTTAGGAGCTGGAAACACCATATATTTT. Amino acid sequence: CASSLAQLGAGNTIYF. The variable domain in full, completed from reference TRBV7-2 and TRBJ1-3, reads GAGVSQSPSNKVTEKGKDVELRCDPISGHTALYWYRQSLGQGLEFLIYFQGNSAPDKSGLPSDRFSAERTGGSVSTLTIQRTQQEDSAVYLCASSLAQLGAGNTIYFGEGSWLTVV.